One T cell receptor beta chain is described in this entry. Its antigen is currently unknown. The data were taken from a study of neoadjuvant anti-PD-1 for oral cavity cancer. Study-level information: Patients mostly received three to four biweekly nivolumab doses at 3 mg/kg before surgery. Broader study findings: Non-responders to neoadjuvant nivolumab had significantly more clonal PBMC T cells than responders.

Generated by immunoSEQ multiplex PCR, the TCRdb table keeps only in-frame clones and is missing some. In the table there are some 15,000 clones, approximately 70% of which are singletons. With 5 bases removed from V and 0 bases from J, the gap between germline ends came to 20 bases. This CDR3 has 18 amino acids. Germline CDR1 is LNHNV and CDR2 is YYDKDF (reference sequence). The receptor comes from a person between 40 and 80 years old with oral cavity squamous cell carcinoma. The V and J genes are TRBV15 and TRBJ2-1, with a weak D call TRBD2 (6 bases). The sample in question was PBMCs, obtained before nivolumab (anti-PD-1) treatment. CDR3 sequence reads: CATSGRYRRESSYNEQFF. The CDR3 region has the DNA TGTGCCACCAGCGGACGGTATAGGAGGGAAAGCTCCTACAATGAGCAGTTCTTC.